This T cell receptor (beta chain) emerged from a study of blood T cells in healthy people across ages. The germline V and J ends were trimmed by 4 bases and 5 bases, with 12 bases remaining between them. The CDR3 loop spans 15 amino acids. The V gene's germline CDR1 is MRHNA and CDR2 SNTAGT. Peripheral blood was drawn, around 9.3 milliliters per donor. PCR was performed a second time for about 6 to 12 cycles using a sample-barcoded 5' primer and a J-beta primer mix. A 12-random-nucleotide template-switch adaptor tagged each cDNA molecule. MiXCR was run by TCRdb on the 5' RACE reads, yielding one entry per CDR3 protein. This sample carries about 640,000 distinct CDR3 sequences, roughly three fifths of them seen once, and the ten largest clones take over 30%.

This receptor was taken from a man aged 60-69 years in good health. The material sequenced was blood. J is TRBJ1-6 and V is TRBV6-4; perhaps TRBD1 as D (5 bases). The CDR3 DNA follows: TGTGCCAGCAGTGTTTCGGGGCTGGATAATTCACCCCTCCACTTT. Protein product: CASSVSGLDNSPLHF.